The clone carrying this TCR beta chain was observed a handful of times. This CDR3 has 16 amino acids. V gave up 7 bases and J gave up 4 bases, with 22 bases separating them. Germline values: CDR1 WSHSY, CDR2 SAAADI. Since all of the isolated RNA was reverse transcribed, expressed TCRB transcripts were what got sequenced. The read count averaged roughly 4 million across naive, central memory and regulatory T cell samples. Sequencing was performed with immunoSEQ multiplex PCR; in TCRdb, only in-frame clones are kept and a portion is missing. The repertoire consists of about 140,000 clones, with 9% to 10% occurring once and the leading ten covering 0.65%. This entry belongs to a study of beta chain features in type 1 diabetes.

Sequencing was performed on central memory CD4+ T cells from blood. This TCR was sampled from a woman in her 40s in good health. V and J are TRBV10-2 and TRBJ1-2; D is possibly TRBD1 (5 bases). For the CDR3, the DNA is TGCGCCAGCATGGGCCGACAAGCCCCAGGGTTCTATGGCTACACCTTC. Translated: CASMGRQAPGFYGYTF.